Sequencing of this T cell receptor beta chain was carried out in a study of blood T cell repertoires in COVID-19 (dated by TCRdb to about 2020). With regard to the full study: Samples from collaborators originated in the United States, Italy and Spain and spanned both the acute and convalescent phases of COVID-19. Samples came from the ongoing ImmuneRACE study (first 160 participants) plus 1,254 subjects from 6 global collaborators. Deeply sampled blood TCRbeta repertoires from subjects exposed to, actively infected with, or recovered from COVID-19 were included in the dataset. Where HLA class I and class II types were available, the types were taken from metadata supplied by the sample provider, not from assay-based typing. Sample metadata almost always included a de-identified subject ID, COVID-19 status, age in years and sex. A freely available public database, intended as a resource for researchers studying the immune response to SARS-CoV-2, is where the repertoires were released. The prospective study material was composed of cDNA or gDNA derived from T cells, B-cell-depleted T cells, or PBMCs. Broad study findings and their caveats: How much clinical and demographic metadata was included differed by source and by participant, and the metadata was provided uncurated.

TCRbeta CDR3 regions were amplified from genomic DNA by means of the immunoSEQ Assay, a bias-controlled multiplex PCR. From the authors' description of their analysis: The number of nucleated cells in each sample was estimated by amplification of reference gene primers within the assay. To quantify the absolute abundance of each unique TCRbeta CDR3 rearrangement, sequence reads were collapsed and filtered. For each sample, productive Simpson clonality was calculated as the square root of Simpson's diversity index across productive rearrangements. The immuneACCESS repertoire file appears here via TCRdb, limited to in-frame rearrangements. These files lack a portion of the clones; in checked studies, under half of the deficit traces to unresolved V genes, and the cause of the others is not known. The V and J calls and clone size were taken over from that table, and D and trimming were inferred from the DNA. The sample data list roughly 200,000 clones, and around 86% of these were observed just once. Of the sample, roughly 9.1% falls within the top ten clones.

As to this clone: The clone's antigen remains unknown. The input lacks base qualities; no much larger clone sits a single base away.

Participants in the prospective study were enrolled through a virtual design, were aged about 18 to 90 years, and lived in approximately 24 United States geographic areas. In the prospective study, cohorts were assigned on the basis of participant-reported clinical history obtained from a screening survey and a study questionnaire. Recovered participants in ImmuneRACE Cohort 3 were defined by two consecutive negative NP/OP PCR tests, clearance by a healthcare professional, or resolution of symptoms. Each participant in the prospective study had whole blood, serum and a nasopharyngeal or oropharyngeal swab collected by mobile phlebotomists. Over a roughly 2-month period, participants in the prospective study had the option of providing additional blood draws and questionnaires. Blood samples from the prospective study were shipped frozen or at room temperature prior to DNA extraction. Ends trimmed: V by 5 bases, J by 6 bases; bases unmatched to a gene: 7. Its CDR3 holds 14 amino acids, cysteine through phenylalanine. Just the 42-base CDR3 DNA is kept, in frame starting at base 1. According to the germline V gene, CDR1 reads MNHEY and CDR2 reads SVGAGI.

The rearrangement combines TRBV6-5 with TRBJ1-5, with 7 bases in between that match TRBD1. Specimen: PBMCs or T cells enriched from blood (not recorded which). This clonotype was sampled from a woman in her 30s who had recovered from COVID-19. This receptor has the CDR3 CASSPDRVSQPQHF. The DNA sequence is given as TGTGCCAGCAGTCCCGACAGGGTCAGTCAGCCCCAGCATTTT.